This T cell receptor beta chain was found in a study of PD-L1 blockade in urothelial cancer. Turning to the study itself: Across blood samples, T cells had a median count of about 150,000.

The protocol was immunoSEQ multiplex PCR, while the TCRdb copy is restricted to in-frame clones and leaves out a portion. The table records 50,000 to 60,000 clones, roughly 91% of them present only once. Germline V gene sequence: CDR1 LGHNA, CDR2 YSLEER. V was pared by 4 bases and J by 6 bases, with 8 bases of the junction left unmatched. CDR3 length: 15 amino acids. The time point was: peripheral blood 6 weeks after treatment start. Every patient provided from 1 to 8 samples, collected pretreatment and on-treatment. The receptor's source is a man in his sixties with urothelial cancer. The input for sequencing was PBMCs, taken around atezolizumab (anti-PD-L1) treatment. The chain couples TRBV4-3 to TRBJ2-2; TRBD2 aligns across 7 bases. The CDR3 region is CASSPLPGGPGELFF. DNA of the CDR3: TGCGCCAGCAGCCCTCTACCGGGAGGTCCCGGGGAGCTGTTTTTT.